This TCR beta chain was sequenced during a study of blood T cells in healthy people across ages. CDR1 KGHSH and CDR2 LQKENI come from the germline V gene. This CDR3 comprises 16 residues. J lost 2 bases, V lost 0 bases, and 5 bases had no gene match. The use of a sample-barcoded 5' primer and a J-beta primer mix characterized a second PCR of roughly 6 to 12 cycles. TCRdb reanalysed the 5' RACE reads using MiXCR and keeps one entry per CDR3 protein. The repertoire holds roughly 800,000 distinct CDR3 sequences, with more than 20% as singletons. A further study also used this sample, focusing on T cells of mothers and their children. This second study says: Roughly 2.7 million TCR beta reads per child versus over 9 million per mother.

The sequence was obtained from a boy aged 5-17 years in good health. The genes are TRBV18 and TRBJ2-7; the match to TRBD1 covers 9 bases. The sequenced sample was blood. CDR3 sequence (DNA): TGTGCCAGCTCACCACCGACAGGGGGGATACCCTACGAGCAGTACTTC. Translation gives CASSPPTGGIPYEQYF. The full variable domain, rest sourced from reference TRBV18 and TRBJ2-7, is NAGVMQNPRHLVRRRGQEARLRCSPMKGHSHVYWYRQLPEEGLKFMVYLQKENIIDESGMPKERFSAEFPKEGPSILRIQQVVRGDSAAYFCASSPPTGGIPYEQYFGPGTRLTVT.